These 14 T cell receptor beta chains were sequenced from one sample in a study of cytomegalovirus exposure and HLA in healthy donors. PCR involved 60 Vbeta and 13 Jbeta primers. Produced via immunoSEQ multiplex PCR; TCRdb's table is partial and in-frame only. The repertoire table contains around 140,000 clones. Sequencing was performed on PBMCs. The receptors were gathered from a young man in good health and CMV-seronegative.

The V and J genes are TRBV9 and TRBJ2-7, with D maybe TRBD1 (5 bases). The CDR3 has 13 amino acids. CDR1 and CDR2 (germline): SGDLS, YYNGEE. The germline V and J ends were trimmed by 5 bases and 3 bases, with 12 bases remaining between them. Here the CDR3 reads CASSSQGNYEQYF. In nucleotides, the CDR3 is TGTGCCAGCAGTTCGCAGGGCAACTACGAGCAGTACTTC. Filled out from reference TRBV9 and TRBJ2-7, the complete variable domain reads DSGVTQTPKHLITATGQRVTLRCSPRSGDLSVYWYQQSLDQGLQFLIQYYNGEERAKGNILERFSAQQFPDLHSELNLSSLELGDSALYFCASSSQGNYEQYFGPGTRLTVT.

The rearrangement joins TRBV28 to TRBJ1-1; no clear D gene. CDR1 is MDHEN and CDR2 is SYDVKM in the germline V gene. Trimming removed 6 bases from V and 0 bases from J, with 8 bases in between. The CDR3 is 13 residues long. CDR3 sequence reads: CASSLLVNTEAFF. The CDR3 DNA follows: TGTGCCAGCAGCCTCCTTGTGAACACTGAAGCTTTCTTT.

The chain couples TRBV4-2 to TRBJ2-1, with TRBD2 matching 16 bases. Trimming cost V 1 base and J 7 bases; bases outside gene matches: 7. The CDR3 spans 18 residues. Germline CDR1 is LGHNA and CDR2 is YNFKEQ. The CDR3 DNA reads TGTGCCAGCAGCCAAGGCTTACAGGGACTAGCGGGAGGGAATGAGCAGTTCTTC. Residues: CASSQGLQGLAGGNEQFF.

This clone shows up as medium-sized by frequency. The same CDR3 is also encoded by other DNA sequences in this sample. The genes are TRBV27 and TRBJ2-7; 8 bases fit TRBD1. After removal of 2 bases from V and 3 bases from J, the junction contained 3 bases not matched to a gene. This CDR3 has 14 residues. Germline V CDR1 and CDR2: MNHEY, SMNVEV (reference sequence). Written as DNA, the CDR3 is TGTGCCAGCAGTTTACAGGGGGCCAACTACGAGCAGTACTTC. Its translation is CASSLQGANYEQYF.

This chain connects TRBV7-9 to TRBJ1-1; a weak D match, TRBD1 (6 bases). This CDR3 is built from 16 residues. Germline V gene sequence: CDR1 SEHNR, CDR2 FQNEAQ (reference sequence). The V and J ends lost 5 bases and 10 bases respectively, with 26 bases between them. The CDR3 DNA is TGTGCCAGCAGCGCCACAGGGACGGAGAGAGCCAGGGGAGCTTTCTTT. Amino acids: CASSATGTERARGAFF.

The rearrangement uses TRBV5-4 and TRBJ2-3; 10 nucleotides line up with TRBD1. The germline gives CDR1 SGHNT, CDR2 YYREEE (reference sequence). The CDR3 runs to 16 residues. The V and J ends lost 4 bases and 4 bases, in that order; junction bases with no gene match: 9. The CDR3 region is CASSRSTGGESDTQYF. The CDR3 nucleotides read TGTGCCAGCAGCCGTTCGACAGGGGGCGAATCAGATACGCAGTATTTT.

This chain's CDR3 is CASSYLLAGSGYEQYF. The CDR3 DNA is TGTGCCAGCAGTTACTTACTAGCGGGGTCTGGCTACGAGCAGTACTTC. J is TRBJ2-7 and V is TRBV6-5, with 10 bases lining up with TRBD2. This CDR3 is 16 amino acids long. CDR1 and CDR2 from the germline V gene are MNHEY and SVGAGI. V was clipped by 1 base and J by 3 bases; unmatched bases: 6.

The V call is TRBV27, the J call TRBJ2-1; 10 nucleotides align to TRBD1. The V gene end was trimmed by 6 bases and the J gene end by 12 bases; junction bases not matched to a gene: 8. Germline CDR1 MNHEY, CDR2 SMNVEV (reference sequence). This CDR3 is built from 13 residues. In DNA form, the CDR3 reads TGTGCCAGCAGCGACAGGGGGCCCTTGGGGCAGTTCTTC. Encoded protein: CASSDRGPLGQFF.

This chain connects TRBV29-1 to TRBJ2-7, with 8 bases identical to TRBD2. Germline V gene data show CDR1 as SQVTM and CDR2 as ANQGSEA. Trimming removed 6 bases from V and 2 bases from J; junction bases left unmatched: 9. This CDR3 comprises 14 residues. The CDR3 sequence is CSVGGAGSTYEQYF. The CDR3 DNA follows: TGCAGCGTCGGGGGGGCAGGCTCTACCTACGAGCAGTACTTC.

The chain has TRBV6-1 and TRBJ2-5; 7 nucleotides align to TRBD1. This CDR3 contains 15 residues. The junction had 8 bases not matched to a gene; V was cut back by 5 bases and J by 2 bases. Germline V gives CDR1 MNHNS, CDR2 SASEGT. CDR3 sequence: CASSLSRDRQETQYF. The CDR3 DNA reads as TGTGCCAGCAGTCTTAGCCGGGACAGACAAGAGACCCAGTACTTC.

The chain has TRBV4-3 and TRBJ2-5, with 7 bases identical to TRBD2. From germline, CDR1 is LGHNA and CDR2 YSLEER. After removal of 4 bases from V and 2 bases from J, the junction contained 4 bases not matched to a gene. CDR3 length: 14 amino acids. CDR3 coding DNA: TGCGCCAGCAGCCCAGGGACTACTCAAGAGACCCAGTACTTC. It encodes CASSPGTTQETQYF.

The chain is built from TRBV7-9 and TRBJ1-4, with a weak D call TRBD1 (6 bases). The V gene's germline CDR1 is SEHNR and CDR2 FQNEAQ (reference sequence). The V gene lost 2 bases and the J gene lost 5 bases, with 12 bases spanning the gap. The CDR3 loop spans 15 amino acids. The CDR3: CASSLMDSRNEKLFF. The CDR3 nucleotides read TGTGCCAGCAGCTTAATGGACAGCAGAAATGAAAAACTGTTTTTT.

The V call is TRBV6-6, the J call TRBJ1-3; D unclear. The CDR3 length is 15 residues. V was pared by 2 bases and J by 0 bases, with 8 bases between. CDR1 is MNHNY and CDR2 is SVGAGI in the germline V gene (reference sequence). CDR3 nucleotides: TGTGCCAGCAGTTACACTCCCACCTCTGGAAACACCATATATTTT. This codes for CASSYTPTSGNTIYF.

V is TRBV28 and J is TRBJ1-5; D might be TRBD1 (6 bases). Looked up from germline, CDR1 is MDHEN and CDR2 is SYDVKM. This CDR3 is 21 amino acids long. V was pared by 6 bases and J by 3 bases, with 33 bases between. The CDR3: CASRLLRSNRPRDNNNQPQHF. The CDR3 DNA is TGTGCCAGCAGACTACTCAGGAGCAACCGACCCCGGGACAATAACAATCAGCCCCAGCATTTT.